This T cell receptor (beta chain) was retrieved from a study of cytomegalovirus exposure and HLA in healthy donors. The V gene end was trimmed by 6 bases and the J gene end by 0 bases; junction bases not matched to a gene: 2. CDR1 is SNHLY, CDR2 FYNNEI, per germline. The CDR3 runs to 14 residues. To note about this clone: The sample carries other DNA sequences with the same CDR3.

The PCR made use of 60 Vbeta and 13 Jbeta primers. Repertoires were generated with immunoSEQ multiplex PCR, while TCRdb's copy carries only in-frame clones and drops some. Among 120,000 or so clones, roughly 70% were seen once, and the ten largest hold around 4%. J is TRBJ2-3 and V is TRBV2, with 8 positions matching TRBD2. The receptor's source is a woman aged 35 to 49 in good health and CMV-seronegative. Sequenced input: PBMCs. The CDR3 DNA is TGTGCCAGCAGAGCGGGAGAAAGCACAGATACGCAGTATTTT. This sequence encodes CASRAGESTDTQYF.